These 22 T cell receptor beta chains were all obtained from the same sample, sequenced in a study of blood T cells in healthy people across ages. A second PCR, run for about 7 to 11 cycles, used a sample-barcoded 5' primer plus a J-beta primer mix. One entry per CDR3 protein results from TCRdb running MiXCR on the 5' RACE reads. The sample yields around 2 million distinct CDR3 sequences, approximately 40% seen once. Sequenced material: blood. The receptors shown here come from a human donor in good health.

This clonotype was detected a few times. CDR3 sequence: CATMSSRSYNEQFF. For the CDR3, the DNA is TGTGCCACCATGTCCTCCCGCAGCTACAATGAGCAGTTCTTC. This chain links TRBV24-1 with TRBJ2-1; D is uncertain. Germline CDR1 KGHDR, CDR2 SFDVKD. CDR3 length: 14 amino acids. V was pared by 8 bases and J by 3 bases, with 13 bases between.

In this sample, this clonotype turned up a few times. The chain couples TRBV4-3 to TRBJ2-1; TRBD2 matches at 10 bases. Trimming took 0 bases from V and 9 from J; bases not matched to a gene: 5. CDR3 length: 15 residues. CDR1 and CDR2 from the germline V gene are LGHNA and YSLEER. For the CDR3, the DNA is TGCGCCAGCAGCCAAGATATCTGGACTAGCGGTGAGCAGTTCTTC. It codes for CASSQDIWTSGEQFF.

As concerns this clonotype: A much bigger clone sits one base away, suggesting this may be a read error. V and J are TRBV2 and TRBJ1-2, with no clear D. Per germline, CDR1 SNHLY and CDR2 FYNNEI. Trimming removed 8 bases from V and 4 bases from J, with 8 bases in between. The CDR3 covers 11 residues. The CDR3 coding sequence is TGTGCCAGCGAACTTGGCTATGGCTACACCTTC. It translates to CASELGYGYTF.

The chain couples TRBV5-5 to TRBJ1-5; D gene unclear. The CDR3 consists of 13 residues. CDR1 and CDR2 from the germline V gene are SGHKS and YYEKEE (reference sequence). V lost 7 bases and J lost 7, with 15 bases in between. This chain's CDR3 is CASGEGIRQPQHF. The DNA of the CDR3 is TGTGCCAGCGGCGAAGGGATCAGGCAGCCCCAGCATTTT.

The chain joins TRBV20-1 to TRBJ1-5, with D maybe TRBD1 (6 bases). This CDR3 region has 15 residues. Trimming stripped 3 bases from V and 4 bases from J, with 16 bases between. From germline, CDR1 is DFQATT and CDR2 SNEGSKA (reference sequence). DNA for the CDR3: TGCAGTGCTAGTCGAACAGGGTCAATGAATCAGCCCCAGCATTTT. Protein sequence: CSASRTGSMNQPQHF.

The chain couples TRBV29-1 to TRBJ2-4, with 8 bases fitting TRBD1. The CDR3 spans 13 residues. The germline V gene has CDR1 SQVTM and CDR2 ANQGSEA. Trimming took 7 bases from V and 7 from J; bases not matched to a gene: 9. The CDR3 DNA is TGCAGCGCAGCCAGGGGGCAGGTGAACATTCAGTACTTC. It translates to CSAARGQVNIQYF.

The chain couples TRBV11-1 to TRBJ2-2; D ambiguous. V was clipped by 3 bases and J by 2 bases, with 10 bases between them. The CDR3 length is 15 residues. Germline loops: CDR1 SGHAT, CDR2 FQDESV (reference sequence). CDR3 sequence reads: CASSFVGSNTGELFF. CDR3 nucleotides: TGTGCCAGCAGCTTTGTGGGATCCAACACCGGGGAGCTGTTTTTT.

The rearrangement links TRBV12-3 or TRBV12-4 to TRBJ1-2, with D perhaps matching TRBD1 (5 bases). The CDR3 covers 13 residues. Trimming took 6 bases from V and 8 from J, leaving 16 bases between them. CDR3 DNA: TGTGCCAGCAGACTGGGGCCCAATTTAGGCTACACCTTC. Translated, it gives CASRLGPNLGYTF.

Concerning this clonotype itself: The junction departs from the called germline gene at one end, perhaps through a read error. The chain couples TRBV7-3 to TRBJ2-3; no clear D gene. The CDR3 is 15 residues long. Germline CDR1 is SGHTA and CDR2 is FQGTGA. CDR3 in DNA: TGTGACAGCAGCTTAGACGGCCCTTCCACAGATACGCAGTATTTT. Protein product: CDSSLDGPSTDTQYF.

This clonotype was seen a handful of times. This chain uses TRBV28 with TRBJ1-2; 9 nucleotides agree with TRBD1. V dropped 6 bases and J dropped 8; count of bases not matched to a gene: 10. The germline V gene encodes CDR1 MDHEN and CDR2 SYDVKM. There are 14 residues in the CDR3. CDR3 sequence reads: CASRHPQGARGYTF. The CDR3 bases are TGTGCCAGCAGGCACCCACAGGGGGCTCGAGGCTACACCTTC.

The chain employs TRBV28 and TRBJ1-1; D is unclear. Trimming pared 2 bases from V and 5 bases from J, leaving 9 bases between. The germline CDR1 and CDR2 sequences are MDHEN and SYDVKM. The CDR3 contains 13 residues. This CDR3 reads CASSLADFTEAFF. The CDR3 DNA reads as TGTGCCAGCAGTTTAGCCGACTTTACTGAAGCTTTCTTT.

The genes are TRBV28 and TRBJ2-7; TRBD2 is a possible D gene (5 bases). Between the trimmed V and J ends, which lost 4 bases and 2 bases, there was a span of 15 bases. In germline, CDR1 is MDHEN, CDR2 SYDVKM. This CDR3 comprises 15 residues. The CDR3 reads CASSSRSTNTYEQYF. In DNA, the CDR3 is TGTGCCAGCAGTTCCCGCTCGACTAACACCTACGAGCAGTACTTC.

This clonotype was seen many times. This rearrangement joins TRBV15 to TRBJ2-4, with D possibly matching TRBD1 (5 bases). V was shortened by 11 bases and J by 1 base, with 12 bases between the two germline ends. The germline V gene has CDR1 LNHNV and CDR2 YYDKDF (reference sequence). CDR3 length: 13 amino acids. The CDR3 reads CASLGRAKNIQYF. The CDR3 DNA reads as TGTGCCTCATTGGGGCGGGCCAAAAACATTCAGTACTTC.

The genes are TRBV29-1 and TRBJ2-7; D may be TRBD2 (6 bases). The germline V and J ends were trimmed by 3 bases and 7 bases, with 19 bases remaining between them. CDR1 and CDR2 (germline): SQVTM, ANQGSEA. The CDR3 sequence is 14 residues long. CDR3 sequence reads: CSVEGTRGLDEQYF. The CDR3 DNA reads TGCAGCGTTGAGGGGACTCGTGGTCTCGATGAGCAGTACTTC.

The chain has TRBV12-3 or TRBV12-4 and TRBJ1-2; 9 nucleotides line up with TRBD1. J was trimmed by 5 bases and V by 6 bases; bases with no gene match: 13. The CDR3 has 16 amino acids. This chain's CDR3 is CASRNTGTGISYGYTF. In nucleotides, the CDR3 is TGTGCCAGCAGGAATACCGGGACAGGGATTTCTTATGGCTACACCTTC.

This clonotype has only a few counts. The genes are TRBV6-5 and TRBJ1-1; 7 bases are shared with TRBD1. The ends lost 4 bases at V and 7 bases at J; junction bases unmatched: 3. The CDR3 totals 12 residues. CDR1 is MNHEY, CDR2 SVGAGI, per germline. CDR3 sequence reads: CASSSWDSEAFF. DNA of the CDR3: TGTGCCAGCAGTTCCTGGGACAGTGAAGCTTTCTTT.

This clonotype was detected a few times. The V and J genes are TRBV12-5 and TRBJ2-1; TRBD1 is a possible D gene (6 bases). Trimming left V 6 bases short and J 2 bases short, with 11 bases between. Per the germline V gene, CDR1 is LGHNT and CDR2 is FRNRAP. The CDR3 spans 14 residues. For the CDR3, the DNA is TGTGCTAGTGGCCACGGGACACCCTACAATGAGCAGTTCTTC. It codes for CASGHGTPYNEQFF. The full variable domain, with the rest looked up from reference TRBV12-5 and TRBJ2-1, is DARVTQTPRHKVTEMGQEVTMRCQPILGHNTVFWYRQTMMQGLELLAYFRNRAPLDDSGMPKDRFSAEMPDATLATLKIQPSEPRDSAVYFCASGHGTPYNEQFFGPGTRLTVL.

To note about this clonotype: Because the CDR3 is missing its conserved closing phenylalanine or tryptophan, this is likely a read error. The V call is TRBV9, the J call TRBJ1-2; perhaps TRBD1 as D (6 bases). The V end was cut by 3 bases, the J end by 4 bases, with 13 bases between. Germline-derived CDR1 and CDR2 are SGDLS and YYNGEE. There are 14 residues in the CDR3. This CDR3 reads CASSATGYGYGYTV. CDR3 coding DNA: TGTGCCAGCAGCGCTACAGGGTACGGCTATGGCTACACCGTC.

Comment on this clonotype: A much larger clone differs by one base, so this may be a read error. The chain uses TRBV24-1 and TRBJ2-5; 11 nucleotides line up with TRBD2. Germline V lookup: CDR1 KGHDR, CDR2 SFDVKD. The CDR3 runs 15 residues. Trimming cost V 9 bases and J 7 bases; bases outside gene matches: 12. The CDR3 loop reads CATGGASGGRGTQYF. The CDR3 DNA sequence: TGTGCCACCGGAGGGGCTAGCGGGGGGCGTGGGACCCAGTACTTC.

The chain carries TRBV20-1 and TRBJ2-1, with D unclear. Germline V lookup: CDR1 DFQATT, CDR2 SNEGSKA (reference sequence). Trimming left V 5 bases short and J 5 bases short, with 13 bases between. There are 13 residues in the CDR3. The CDR3 loop is CSASRPQHNEQFF. The CDR3 nucleotides are TGCAGTGCTTCAAGACCGCAACACAATGAGCAGTTCTTC.

This chain links TRBV29-1 with TRBJ2-7; 11 bases are a match to TRBD1. Germline V CDR1 and CDR2: SQVTM, ANQGSEA. V was pared by 0 bases and J by 3 bases, with 7 bases of the junction left unmatched. The CDR3 totals 16 residues. As DNA, the CDR3 is TGCAGCGTTGAAGACCCCGGGACAGGGGGAGACTACGAGCAGTACTTC. Protein product: CSVEDPGTGGDYEQYF.

The J gene is TRBJ2-5, the V gene TRBV3-1; D may be TRBD1 (5 bases). Per the germline V gene, CDR1 is LGHDT and CDR2 is YNNKEL (reference sequence). This CDR3 has 14 residues. V shed 7 bases and J shed 4 bases, with 16 bases lying between them. The CDR3 spells CASNRQSGPETQYF. As DNA, the CDR3 is TGTGCCAGCAACCGGCAATCAGGGCCAGAGACCCAGTACTTC.